A single sample is the source of the 10 T cell receptor beta chains below, sequenced in a study of blood T cells in healthy people across ages. Sample-barcoded 5' priming and a J-beta primer mix drove a second PCR of about 6 to 12 cycles. A single record per CDR3 protein comes from TCRdb applying MiXCR to the 5' RACE reads. Among roughly 1.6 million distinct CDR3 sequences, approximately 32% were seen once, and the ten largest hold approximately 10%. Sample: blood. These receptors all stem from a woman in her twenties or thirties in good health.

The rearrangement links TRBV4-1 to TRBJ1-1; the D is unclear. CDR3 length: 14 amino acids. V dropped 6 bases and J dropped 0 bases, with 11 bases sitting between them. CDR1 is MGHRA and CDR2 is YSYEKL in the germline V gene. CDR3 residues: CASRLGPMNTEAFF. The CDR3 nucleotides are TGCGCCAGCAGACTCGGCCCCATGAACACTGAAGCTTTCTTT.

The chain is built from TRBV28 and TRBJ2-5, with TRBD2 matching over 9 bases. CDR3 length: 15 residues. Trimming removed 10 bases from V and 8 bases from J; junction bases left unmatched: 17. From germline, CDR1 is MDHEN and CDR2 SYDVKM. The CDR3 here is CATSLLAGDKRTQYF. The CDR3 region has the DNA TGTGCCACATCCCTCTTAGCGGGGGACAAGAGAACCCAGTACTTC.

V is TRBV5-1 and J is TRBJ2-1; D is perhaps TRBD1 or TRBD2 (7 bases each). Germline V gene sequence: CDR1 SGHRS, CDR2 YFSETQ. CDR3 length: 20 amino acids. Trimming shortened V by 4 bases and J by 1 base, and 27 bases separated the two germline ends. The CDR3 DNA sequence: TGCGCCAGCAGCCCTTCAGGGGGTGGGGGGGCCCGTTGGTCCTACAATGAGCAGTTCTTC. Translated, it gives CASSPSGGGGARWSYNEQFF.

This sequence joins TRBV28 and TRBJ2-1, with D perhaps given as TRBD1 or TRBD2 (6 bases each). Germline assignment: CDR1 MDHEN and CDR2 SYDVKM. This CDR3 is built from 17 residues. V dropped 6 bases and J dropped 3 bases, with 21 bases sitting between them. CDR3 protein: CASSLGGPGVYYNEQFF. CDR3 nucleotides: TGTGCCAGCAGCTTAGGGGGACCGGGGGTCTACTACAATGAGCAGTTCTTC.

This rearrangement joins TRBV10-3 to TRBJ1-1, with D tentatively TRBD1 (5 bases). The germline gives CDR1 ENHRY, CDR2 SYGVKD. V was clipped by 7 bases and J by 1 base, with 10 bases between them. CDR3 length: 13 residues. CDR3 protein: CAITTDRNTEAFF. The CDR3 DNA reads as TGTGCCATCACTACCGACAGGAACACTGAAGCTTTCTTT.

The chain recombines TRBV20-1 with TRBJ1-1; no clear D. Germline values: CDR1 DFQATT, CDR2 SNEGSKA (reference sequence). CDR3 length: 12 residues. Trimming removed 6 bases at V and 7 bases at J, with 15 bases between. The CDR3 DNA sequence: TGCAGTGCCAGAAGAGAGATAAGTGAAGCTTTCTTT. Its protein is CSARREISEAFF.

The rearrangement links TRBV6-1 to TRBJ2-6, with a possible D match to TRBD2 (5 bases). V lost 7 bases, J lost 2 bases, and 9 bases lay in between. Per germline, CDR1 MNHNS and CDR2 SASEGT. The CDR3 is 14 amino acids. The CDR3 protein is CASIRGPGANVLTF. The CDR3, as DNA: TGTGCCAGCATAAGAGGGCCTGGGGCCAACGTCCTGACTTTC.

This chain uses TRBV20-1 with TRBJ2-7; possible D gene TRBD1, 6 bases. CDR1 is DFQATT, CDR2 SNEGSKA, per germline (reference sequence). Trimming left V 3 bases short and J 2 bases short, with 17 bases between. The CDR3 is made up of 15 amino acids. CDR3 residues: CSARPGTQGTYEQYF. CDR3 DNA sequence: TGCAGTGCTAGGCCGGGGACACAAGGGACCTACGAGCAGTACTTC.

The chain joins TRBV4-1 to TRBJ1-1; D remains unclear. Trimming shortened V by 2 bases and J by 10 bases, and 14 bases separated the two germline ends. The CDR3 runs 13 residues. CDR1 is MGHRA, CDR2 YSYEKL, per germline. The CDR3 DNA follows: TGCGCCAGCAGCCAATTACCCCTAGCCGGAGCTTTCTTT. It is translated as CASSQLPLAGAFF.

As regards this clonotype: This may be a read error: a much more frequent sequence differs by one nucleotide. V gene TRBV10-3 combines with J gene TRBJ2-1, with 11 bases aligning to TRBD1. There are 16 residues in the CDR3. Germline CDR1 and CDR2: ENHRY and SYGVKD. The CDR3 region has the DNA TGTGCCATCAGTGTCCGGACAGGGGGCTCCTGCAATGAGCAGTTCTTC. Amino acids: CAISVRTGGSCNEQFF.